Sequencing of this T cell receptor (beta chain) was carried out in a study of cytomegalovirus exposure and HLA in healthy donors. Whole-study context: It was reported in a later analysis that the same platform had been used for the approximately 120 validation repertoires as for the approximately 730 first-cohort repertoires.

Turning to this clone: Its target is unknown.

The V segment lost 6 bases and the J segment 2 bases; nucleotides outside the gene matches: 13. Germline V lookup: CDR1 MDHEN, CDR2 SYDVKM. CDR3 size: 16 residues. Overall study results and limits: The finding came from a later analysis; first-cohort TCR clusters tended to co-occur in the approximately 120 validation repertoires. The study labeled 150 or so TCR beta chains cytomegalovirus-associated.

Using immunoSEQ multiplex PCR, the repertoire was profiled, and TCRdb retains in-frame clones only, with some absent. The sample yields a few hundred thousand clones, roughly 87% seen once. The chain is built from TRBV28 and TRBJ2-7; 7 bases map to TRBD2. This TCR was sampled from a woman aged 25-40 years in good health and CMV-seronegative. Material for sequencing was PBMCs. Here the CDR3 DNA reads TGTGCCAGCAGGTCCTATCGAGGCGGGAGACCCTACGAGCAGTACTTC. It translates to CASRSYRGGRPYEQYF.